Below, 11 T cell receptor beta chains from the same sample are listed, as sequenced in a study of blood T cells in healthy people across ages. Using a J-beta primer mix together with a sample-barcoded 5' primer, a second PCR was run for about 6 to 12 cycles. TCRdb ran MiXCR on the 5' RACE reads and lists one entry per CDR3 protein. The sample has more than 1 million distinct CDR3 sequences, 40% to 55% seen once. Source material: blood. These receptors all stem from a woman in her sixties or seventies in good health.

In this sample, this clonotype turned up a few times. This chain links TRBV29-1 with TRBJ2-5; 7 bases are a match to TRBD1. Germline trimming cut 4 bases from V and 5 bases from J; bases unmatched to any gene: 10. Germline V gene sequence: CDR1 SQVTM, CDR2 ANQGSEA. The CDR3 contains 14 residues. For the CDR3, the DNA is TGCAGCGTTGGTATAACAGGGGCGATTGAGACCCAGTACTTC. Translated, it gives CSVGITGAIETQYF.

This clonotype has a handful of counts. The chain carries TRBV20-1 and TRBJ2-3, with 10 bases fitting TRBD2. This CDR3 has 15 residues. Germline loops: CDR1 DFQATT, CDR2 SNEGSKA (reference sequence). The CDR3 loop is CSVASGRSGTDTQYF. The CDR3 region has the DNA TGCAGCGTGGCTAGCGGGAGATCGGGCACAGATACGCAGTATTTT.

This chain links TRBV15 with TRBJ2-1; no firm D call. The CDR3 totals 17 residues. CDR1 and CDR2 (germline): LNHNV, YYDKDF (reference sequence). Trimming pared 3 bases from V and 4 bases from J, leaving 19 bases between. For the CDR3, the DNA is TGTGCCACCAGCAGTGCTCTTGGAGACACACTATACAATGAGCAGTTCTTC. Translating it yields CATSSALGDTLYNEQFF.

This clonotype has a handful of counts. The V and J genes are TRBV29-1 and TRBJ2-1; D is unresolved. CDR1 is SQVTM and CDR2 is ANQGSEA in the germline V gene. The V end was cut by 7 bases, the J end by 0 bases, with 10 bases between. The CDR3 extends over 13 amino acids. CDR3 residues: CSAEFYSYNEQFF. Written as DNA, the CDR3 is TGCAGCGCCGAATTCTACTCCTACAATGAGCAGTTCTTC.

This clonotype was seen at least ten times. The genes are TRBV7-9 and TRBJ2-1, with D possibly TRBD1 on 6 matching bases. Trimming left V 6 bases short and J 6 bases short, with 15 bases between. CDR1 and CDR2 (germline): SEHNR, FQNEAQ (reference sequence). This CDR3 region has 14 residues. The DNA for the CDR3 is TGTGCCAGCAGACCCAAACAGGGAACCAATGAGCAGTTCTTC. This codes for CASRPKQGTNEQFF.

For this clonotype: Mismatch with germline at one junction end may stem from a read error. The rearrangement joins TRBV7-6 to TRBJ2-5; D may be TRBD2 (5 bases). CDR3 length: 15 amino acids. Germline V gene lookup returns CDR1 SGHVS and CDR2 FNYEAQ. CDR3 nucleotide sequence: TGTGCCAGCAGCCTAGCTGGCAGCGATAAAGAGACCCAGTACTTC. This sequence encodes CASSLAGSDKETQYF. The whole variable domain, remainder taken from reference TRBV7-6 and TRBJ2-5, is GAGVSQSPRYKVTKRGQDVALRCDPISGHVSLYWYRQALGQGPEFLTYFNYEAQQDKSGLPNDRFSAERPEGSISTLTIQRTEQRDSAMYRCASSLAGSDKETQYFGPGTRLLVL.

The chain has TRBV3-1 and TRBJ2-5; D might be TRBD1 (7 bases). CDR1 LGHDT and CDR2 YNNKEL come from the germline V gene (reference sequence). With 1 base removed from V and 11 bases from J, the gap between germline ends came to 17 bases. The CDR3 totals 14 residues. CDR3 bases: TGTGCCAGCAGCCAAGCACCAGGGGGGACATGGCAGTACTTC. Translation gives CASSQAPGGTWQYF.

The CDR3 nucleotides are TGCGCCAGCAGCTTGGCCGGGACTAGTGCGGTAGAAGAGCAGTACTTC. Amino acids: CASSLAGTSAVEEQYF. The gene calls are TRBV5-1 and TRBJ2-7, with 8 bases matching TRBD2. Germline CDR1 is SGHRS and CDR2 is YFSETQ. CDR3 length: 16 amino acids. Trimming cost V 0 bases and J 7 bases; bases outside gene matches: 12.

CDR3 DNA: TGCAGTGTCGCGCCGTGGCAGGGAGTCTACAATGAGCAGTTCTTC. Its translation is CSVAPWQGVYNEQFF. The chain carries TRBV20-1 and TRBJ2-1; the D gene could be TRBD1 or TRBD2 (5 bases each). CDR1 is DFQATT and CDR2 is SNEGSKA in the germline V gene (reference sequence). Trimming shortened V by 7 bases and J by 3 bases, and 19 bases separated the two germline ends. The CDR3 contains 15 residues.

This clonotype was counted at least ten times. The chain joins TRBV15 to TRBJ2-7; D unclear. The V and J ends lost 3 bases and 1 base respectively, with 7 bases between them. The germline CDR1 and CDR2 sequences are LNHNV and YYDKDF (reference sequence). The CDR3 is 13 residues long. The DNA for the CDR3 is TGTGCCACCAGCAGCCCAGGTTCCTACGAGCAGTACTTC. Protein product: CATSSPGSYEQYF. Variable domain in full (rest from reference TRBV15 and TRBJ2-7): DAMVIQNPRYQVTQFGKPVTLSCSQTLNHNVMYWYQQKSSQAPKLLFHYYDKDFNNEADTPDNFQSRRPNTSFCFLDIRSPGLGDTAMYLCATSSPGSYEQYFGPGTRLTVT.

The table lists this clonotype with a few counts. V usage is TRBV9 and J usage is TRBJ2-5; D not certain. There are 12 residues in the CDR3. V lost 5 bases, J lost 11 bases, and 16 bases lay in between. Germline CDR1 is SGDLS and CDR2 is YYNGEE. The CDR3 loop is CASSVVGNEQYF. Written as DNA, the CDR3 is TGTGCCAGCAGTGTGGTGGGGAATGAGCAGTACTTC.